The 11 T cell receptor beta chains reported below all come from one sample, sequenced in a study of T cells in Graves' hyperthyroidism and ophthalmopathy. Amplification of TCR beta CDR3 regions used RNA as the template. An initial round of RT-PCR targeting the TCR CDR3 relied on the HTBI primer set. TCRdb passed the multiplex PCR reads through MiXCR, listing each CDR3 protein once. The table includes about 290,000 distinct CDR3 sequences, over 15% detected once. The sequenced sample was blood. These receptors came from a woman aged 55-70 years with Graves' ophthalmopathy.

The chain recombines TRBV6-1 with TRBJ2-3, with 10 bases matching TRBD1. The CDR3 totals 17 residues. Trimming took 4 bases from V and 3 from J; bases not matched to a gene: 10. Germline V lookup: CDR1 MNHNS, CDR2 SASEGT. The CDR3 spells CASSVVGTGVGTDTQYF. Here the CDR3 DNA reads TGTGCCAGCAGTGTAGTGGGGACAGGGGTGGGGACAGATACGCAGTATTTT.

This clonotype was detected ten times or more. The rearrangement links TRBV5-8 to TRBJ1-1, with 8 bases matching TRBD1. V shed 2 bases, J shed 1 base, and the junction held 4 bases outside the gene matches. The CDR3 is 15 amino acids. The germline gives CDR1 SGHTS, CDR2 YDEGEE. The CDR3 loop is CASSFEGQGNTEAFF. CDR3 DNA: TGTGCCAGCAGCTTTGAAGGACAGGGGAACACTGAAGCTTTCTTT. Variable domain in full (rest from reference TRBV5-8 and TRBJ1-1): EAGVTQSPTHLIKTRGQQATLRCSPISGHTSVYWYQQALGLGLQFLLWYDEGEERNRGNFPPRFSGRQFPNYSSELNVNALELEDSALYLCASSFEGQGNTEAFFGQGTRLTVV.

Only a few counts were recorded for this clonotype. The V gene is TRBV5-8, the J gene TRBJ1-1; TRBD1 might be the D (5 bases). Trimming took off 6 bases at V and 0 bases at J, with 15 bases between the two ends. The CDR3 runs 15 residues. In germline, CDR1 is SGHTS, CDR2 YDEGEE. The CDR3, as DNA: TGTGCCAGCAAATCCGGGGCGGGTATGAACACTGAAGCTTTCTTT. Residues: CASKSGAGMNTEAFF.

The chain uses TRBV9 and TRBJ2-5; possible D gene TRBD1, 6 bases. This CDR3 spans 16 amino acids. Between the trimmed V and J ends, which lost 0 bases and 5 bases, there was a span of 17 bases. Germline CDR1 and CDR2: SGDLS and YYNGEE. The CDR3 is CASSVVSWQGMETQYF. The CDR3 nucleotides are TGTGCCAGCAGCGTAGTATCCTGGCAGGGGATGGAGACCCAGTACTTC.

Concerning this clonotype itself: The junction does not match germline at one end; this may be a read error. The chain is built from TRBV19 and TRBJ2-2, with 7 bases aligning to TRBD1. CDR1 and CDR2 from the germline V gene are LNHDA and SQIVND (reference sequence). The CDR3 has 14 amino acids. The CDR3, as DNA: TGTGCCAGTTCTGGGACAGTGAACACCGGGGAGCTGTCTTTT. This encodes CASSGTVNTGELSF.

This clonotype was seen repeatedly, ten times or more. This chain connects TRBV6-1 to TRBJ2-1; 7 bases agree with TRBD2. CDR1 is MNHNS and CDR2 is SASEGT in the germline V gene. Losses at the gene ends were 5 bases for V and 5 bases for J; bases not matched to a gene: 15. This CDR3 region has 17 residues. The CDR3 reads CASSTLRGGKLNNEQFF. The CDR3 DNA is TGTGCCAGCAGTACCCTCCGGGGAGGGAAACTAAACAATGAGCAGTTCTTC.

This clonotype was detected ten times or more. The rearrangement links TRBV7-9 to TRBJ1-2; 10 nucleotides agree with TRBD1. The ends lost 5 bases at V and 7 bases at J; junction bases unmatched: 4. From germline, CDR1 is SEHNR and CDR2 FQNEAQ (reference sequence). There are 13 residues in the CDR3. CDR3 nucleotides: TGTGCCAGCAGCGTCCGGACAGGGGGTGGCTACACCTTC. It specifies CASSVRTGGGYTF.

This clonotype was counted ten times or more. The chain couples TRBV20-1 to TRBJ2-7; D is uncertain. Looked up from germline, CDR1 is DFQATT and CDR2 is SNEGSKA (reference sequence). V was pared by 1 base and J by 1 base, with 11 bases between. CDR3 length: 14 amino acids. The CDR3 region has the DNA TGCAGTGCTAGAGGCCGGGCGAATTCCTACGAGCAGTACTTC. It yields the protein CSARGRANSYEQYF.

Remarks on this clonotype: A much more abundant neighbour one base away suggests this may be a read error. This chain links TRBV6-2 or TRBV6-3 with TRBJ2-1, with D perhaps being TRBD1 or TRBD2 (5 bases each). The V gene's germline CDR1 is MNHEY and CDR2 SVGEGT. The CDR3 is made up of 15 amino acids. CDR3 in amino acids: CASSRGRSSYNKQFF. DNA of the CDR3: TGTGCCAGCAGTCGGGGCAGGAGCTCCTACAATAAGCAGTTCTTC.

This clonotype was picked up many times. The chain has TRBV2 and TRBJ2-6; D is undetermined. CDR3 length equals 12 residues. Germline CDR1 and CDR2: SNHLY and FYNNEI. V lost 5 bases and J lost 4, with 3 bases in between. The CDR3 sequence: CASSSGANVLTF. CDR3 bases: TGTGCCAGCAGTTCCGGGGCCAACGTCCTGACTTTC.

Many counts were recorded for this clonotype. The chain combines TRBV28 with TRBJ1-6; possibly TRBD1 for D (6 bases). V was shortened by 6 bases and J by 6 bases, with 18 bases between the two germline ends. Germline lookup yields CDR1 MDHEN and CDR2 SYDVKM. The CDR3 contains 16 residues. DNA of the CDR3: TGTGCCAGCAGCCGCCCCGCAGGACAGCGTAATTCACCCCTCCACTTT. Translating it yields CASSRPAGQRNSPLHF. The full variable domain, rest sourced from reference TRBV28 and TRBJ1-6, is DVKVTQSSRYLVKRTGEKVFLECVQDMDHENMFWYRQDPGLGLRLIYFSYDVKMKEKGDIPEGYSVSREKKERFSLILESASTNQTSMYLCASSRPAGQRNSPLHFGNGTRLTVT.